This passage covers 7 T cell receptor beta chains from one sample sequenced in a study of shared clonotypes between healthy human individuals. Generated by immunoSEQ multiplex PCR, the TCRdb table keeps only in-frame clones and is missing some. Of over a million clones in the sample, around 78% were seen once. The sample consisted of memory CD4+ T cells from PBMCs. This sample's subset: CD45RA-negative fraction. These receptors all stem from a man between 18 and 35 years old in good health. Some clones in this sample may be carry-over from other donors' samples.

As for this clone: Other DNA sequences in the sample encode the same CDR3. This chain connects TRBV7-3 to TRBJ2-3; D not certain. V dropped 1 base and J dropped 5 bases, with 4 bases sitting between them. The CDR3 is made up of 12 amino acids. Per germline, CDR1 SGHTA and CDR2 FQGTGA. The CDR3 here is CASSLSGDTQYF. The DNA of the CDR3 is TGTGCCAGCAGCTTAAGTGGAGATACGCAGTATTTT.

This clone occurred once. The chain couples TRBV7-2 to TRBJ2-1, with 10 positions matching TRBD2. Germline-derived CDR1 and CDR2 are SGHTA and FQGNSA. J lost 9 bases, V lost 1 base, and 6 bases had no gene match. This CDR3 has 15 residues. CDR3 coding DNA: TGTGCCAGCAGCTTAGGGCTAGCGGGAGCGACTGAGCAGTTCTTC. Its protein is CASSLGLAGATEQFF. Combining the CDR3 with reference TRBV7-2 and TRBJ2-1 gives the whole variable domain GAGVSQSPSNKVTEKGKDVELRCDPISGHTALYWYRQSLGQGLEFLIYFQGNSAPDKSGLPSDRFSAERTGGSVSTLTIQRTQQEDSAVYLCASSLGLAGATEQFFGPGTRLTVL.

On this clone: A read error is possible here, since a much larger clone lies one base away. The sample holds other DNA sequences that translate to the same CDR3. The V gene is TRBV29-1, the J gene TRBJ2-3; 10 nucleotides agree with TRBD1. The V segment lost 6 bases and the J segment 1 base; nucleotides outside the gene matches: 4. The CDR3 is made up of 14 amino acids. The germline gives CDR1 SQVTM, CDR2 ANQGSEA. The DNA of the CDR3 is TGCAGCGTCGACAGGGGGCTCGGCACAGATACGCAGTATTTT. Amino acid sequence: CSVDRGLGTDTQYF.

The genes are TRBV7-9 and TRBJ2-2; TRBD2 might be the D (6 bases). Germline V gives CDR1 SEHNR, CDR2 FQNEAQ (reference sequence). The CDR3 contains 15 residues. Trimming removed 2 bases from V and 2 bases from J, with 9 bases in between. Here the CDR3 DNA reads TGTGCCAGCAGCTTATCAGGGACTAACACCGGGGAGCTGTTTTTT. Translation gives CASSLSGTNTGELFF.

In this sample, this clone turned up a few times. This chain connects TRBV6-1 to TRBJ1-2; D is undetermined. V was pared by 1 base and J by 8 bases, with 17 bases between. This CDR3 has 15 residues. Germline V lookup: CDR1 MNHNS, CDR2 SASEGT. The DNA of the CDR3 is TGTGCCAGCAGTGAAGGAAAGAACCGACGAGAGGGCTACACCTTC. It encodes CASSEGKNRREGYTF.

The gene calls are TRBV28 and TRBJ2-3; 11 nucleotides line up with TRBD2. J gave up 3 bases and V 3 bases, and 2 bases lay outside the gene matches. The germline CDR1 and CDR2 sequences are MDHEN and SYDVKM. The CDR3 sequence is 15 residues long. The CDR3 coding sequence is TGTGCCAGCAGTTTGCTAGCGGGAGGAACAGATACGCAGTATTTT. Translation gives CASSLLAGGTDTQYF. Full variable domain (remainder filled in from reference TRBV28 and TRBJ2-3): DVKVTQSSRYLVKRTGEKVFLECVQDMDHENMFWYRQDPGLGLRLIYFSYDVKMKEKGDIPEGYSVSREKKERFSLILESASTNQTSMYLCASSLLAGGTDTQYFGPGTRLTVL.

The chain couples TRBV7-3 to TRBJ2-7; D is tentatively TRBD1 or TRBD2 (5 bases each). V lost 5 bases, J lost 5 bases, and 19 bases lay in between. Per the germline V gene, CDR1 is SGHTA and CDR2 is FQGTGA. CDR3 length equals 15 residues. In nucleotides, the CDR3 is TGTGCCAGCAGCCCCCGGCCGGGGCCGGTCGACGAGCAGTACTTC. Translating gives CASSPRPGPVDEQYF.